This TCR beta chain derives from a study of cytomegalovirus exposure and HLA in healthy donors. Study results and caveats: A later analysis found first-cohort TCR clusters tended to co-occur in the 90 to 150 validation repertoires.

TCRdb keeps only in-frame clones here, not all; method: immunoSEQ multiplex PCR. This table has tens of thousands of clones, 80% to 85% appearing once. V lost 6 bases, J lost 5 bases, and 7 bases stayed unmatched. CDR1 and CDR2 from the germline V gene are ENHRY and SYGVKD. This CDR3 is built from 14 residues. This clone was picked up a small number of times. Its specificity is unknown. The chain is built from TRBV10-3 and TRBJ1-5; 7 bases align to TRBD1. This clonotype was sampled from a woman aged 18-35 years in good health and CMV-seropositive. Material for sequencing was PBMCs. DNA for the CDR3: TGTGCCATCAGGCCGGGGACAGAAGATCAGCCCCAGCATTTT. This translates into CAIRPGTEDQPQHF.